These 22 T cell receptor beta chains originate from one sample sequenced in a study of tumor-infiltrating lymphocytes in primary liver carcinoma. With a constant-region primer, TCR beta cDNA was made from around 530 ng of total RNA. Slightly modified ARM-PCR with three nested multiplex PCR rounds yielded TCR beta libraries. The first two PCR rounds, around 10 cycles each, used TRBV1-TRBV30 forward primers and a C-beta reverse primer. Via MiXCR, TCRdb re-called the multiplex PCR reads, giving one row per CDR3 protein. The sample lists about 320,000 distinct CDR3 sequences, more than 55% seen once, with roughly 8.9% in the top ten. RNA was extracted from whole blood without cell sorting, alongside germline DNA. Sequencing was performed on peripheral blood. These receptors were taken from a man aged 35 to 55 with primary liver carcinoma and hepatitis B virus infection.

The chain employs TRBV5-5 and TRBJ1-1; D unclear. The CDR3 is 13 residues long. V lost 5 bases, J lost 1 base, and 9 bases lay in between. From germline, CDR1 is SGHKS and CDR2 YYEKEE (reference sequence). The CDR3 is CASSPHPNTEAFF. In DNA, the CDR3 is TGTGCCAGCAGTCCCCACCCGAACACTGAAGCTTTCTTT.

This clonotype was seen a handful of times. The chain links TRBV4-3 to TRBJ2-5; D uncertain. CDR1 and CDR2 from the germline V gene are LGHNA and YSLEER. The V gene lost 0 bases and the J gene lost 7 bases, with 18 bases spanning the gap. This CDR3 comprises 16 residues. For the CDR3, the DNA is TGCGCCAGCAGCCAAGATCTAGGCCGGTCTCGAGGGACCCAGTACTTC. Translated: CASSQDLGRSRGTQYF.

Worth noting for this clonotype: One junction end disagrees with the germline gene, perhaps due to a read error. The chain couples TRBV6-4 to TRBJ2-3; TRBD2 agrees at 13 bases. This CDR3 contains 16 residues. CDR1 and CDR2 (germline): MRHNA, SNTAGT. CDR3 sequence reads: CTSSVLAGGNTDTQYF. CDR3 DNA: TGTACCAGCAGTGTACTAGCGGGAGGGAATACAGATACGCAGTATTTT.

As concerns this clonotype: The final CDR3 position lacks the conserved phenylalanine or tryptophan, pointing to a likely read error. The rearrangement joins TRBV4-3 to TRBJ1-6; unclear D gene. CDR1 LGHNA and CDR2 YSLEER come from the germline V gene. The CDR3 sequence is 14 residues long. CDR3 amino acids: CASSQDNYNSPLHL. DNA for the CDR3: TGCGCTAGCAGCCAAGACAACTATAATTCACCCCTCCACTTA.

This clonotype was detected many times. This chain joins TRBV7-8 and TRBJ2-7; D is uncertain. In germline, CDR1 is SGHVS, CDR2 FQNEAQ. The CDR3 spans 14 residues. Trimming removed 3 bases at V and 1 base at J, with 10 bases between. CDR3 sequence: CASSFGPSSYEQYF. The DNA for the CDR3 is TGTGCCAGCAGCTTCGGCCCTTCGTCCTACGAGCAGTACTTC.

This clonotype was counted between two and nine times. At one end the junction does not follow the germline gene, possibly because of a read error. The chain combines TRBV12-5 with TRBJ2-1; D remains unclear. This CDR3 contains 11 residues. The germline CDR1 and CDR2 sequences are LGHNT and FRNRAP. The CDR3 loop is CVSGDYNEQFF. The CDR3 DNA follows: TGTGTTAGTGGTGATTACAATGAGCAGTTCTTC.

This clonotype has at least ten counts. This chain links TRBV4-3 with TRBJ2-1; D is undetermined. Deletions cut 0 bases from V and 5 bases from J, with 8 bases between. This CDR3 is built from 14 residues. Germline lookup yields CDR1 LGHNA and CDR2 YSLEER. This CDR3 is CASSQDGPDNEQFF. The CDR3 coding sequence is TGCGCCAGCAGCCAAGATGGACCGGACAATGAGCAGTTCTTC.

This clonotype was observed a handful of times. This chain links TRBV5-1 with TRBJ1-1; D remains unclear. The ends were cut back, 4 bases at V and 4 bases at J, with 14 bases in the middle. This CDR3 is 14 amino acids long. CDR1 SGHRS and CDR2 YFSETQ come from the germline V gene. The CDR3 spells CASSVQTGVTEAFF. The DNA of the CDR3 is TGCGCCAGCAGCGTACAAACCGGCGTCACTGAAGCTTTCTTT.

The chain combines TRBV28 with TRBJ1-5; a possible D gene is TRBD1 (5 bases). This CDR3 is built from 14 residues. Germline assignment: CDR1 MDHEN and CDR2 SYDVKM. Between the trimmed V and J ends, which lost 6 bases and 7 bases, there was a span of 16 bases. CDR3 DNA sequence: TGTGCCAGCAGAGCGGACATACTCGGCCAGCCCCAGCATTTT. As protein: CASRADILGQPQHF.

A note on this clonotype: One base away lies a much larger clone, so this may be a sequencing read error. The chain is built from TRBV6-5 and TRBJ1-1; possible D gene TRBD1, 6 bases. Germline assignment: CDR1 MNHEY and CDR2 SVGAGI. The CDR3 sequence is 14 residues long. V lost 8 bases and J lost 5, with 18 bases in between. The CDR3 sequence: CASGLQGLRTEAFF. In nucleotides, the CDR3 is TGTGCCAGCGGTTTACAGGGCCTGCGGACTGAAGCTTTCTTT.

As concerns this clonotype: This may be a read error: a much more frequent sequence differs by one nucleotide. CDR3 in DNA: TGTGCCAGCAGTGAAGTGGAGACTAGAGAGTTCTTC. Translated: CASSEVETREFF. The genes are TRBV6-1 and TRBJ2-1; D perhaps matches TRBD2 (6 bases). Germline V gene lookup returns CDR1 MNHNS and CDR2 SASEGT. This CDR3 contains 12 residues. Trimming took off 1 base at V and 14 bases at J, with 12 bases between the two ends.

Turning to this clonotype: A much larger clone sits a single nucleotide away, making a read error possible. The CDR3 region is CASTDRLAGRLGEQFF. The CDR3 region has the DNA TGTGCCAGCACCGACAGACTAGCGGGGCGTCTGGGTGAGCAGTTCTTC. V and J are TRBV6-2 or TRBV6-3 and TRBJ2-1; TRBD2 agrees at 11 bases. Germline V lookup: CDR1 MNHEY, CDR2 SVGEGT. The V gene end was trimmed by 7 bases and the J gene end by 9 bases; junction bases not matched to a gene: 14. CDR3 length: 16 residues.

This clonotype was counted a few times. The V gene is TRBV28, the J gene TRBJ2-7; possibly TRBD2 for D (5 bases). The germline V and J ends were trimmed by 5 bases and 0 bases, with 11 bases remaining between them. CDR1 is MDHEN and CDR2 is SYDVKM in the germline V gene. This CDR3 spans 14 amino acids. CDR3 sequence: CASSDGGASYEQYF. In nucleotides, the CDR3 is TGTGCCAGCAGTGACGGAGGTGCCTCCTACGAGCAGTACTTC.

This clonotype was seen a single time. A much larger clone lies one base from this, so it may be a read error. The genes are TRBV5-4 and TRBJ2-7; D is unclear. The V end lost 1 base, the J end lost 5 bases, and 10 bases lay between the germline ends. The germline CDR1 and CDR2 sequences are SGHNT and YYREEE (reference sequence). The CDR3 runs to 13 residues. The CDR3 reads CASSLKGMDEQYF. CDR3 sequence (DNA): TGTGCCAGCAGCTTGAAGGGAATGGACGAGCAGTACTTC.

In the case of this clonotype: The germline gene is not matched at one end of the junction; a read error may be the cause. This chain uses TRBV4-1 with TRBJ1-2, with 8 bases matching TRBD1. The CDR3 runs to 21 residues. The V gene's germline CDR1 is MGHRA and CDR2 YSYEKL. The CDR3 protein is CASSQDGFLALPGQELYGYTF. CDR3 DNA sequence: TGCGCTAGCAGCCAAGACGGATTTTTGGCGCTACCGGGACAGGAGCTCTATGGCTACACCTTC.

On this clonotype itself: A much larger clone is a single base away; this may be a read error. The chain combines TRBV4-3 with TRBJ2-3; D may be TRBD1 or TRBD2 (5 bases each). CDR3 size: 17 residues. Germline V gene lookup returns CDR1 LGHNA and CDR2 YSLEER. The CDR3 sequence: CVSSQDGGRGVADTQYF. The CDR3 coding sequence is TGCGTCAGCAGCCAAGATGGCGGTAGGGGAGTCGCTGATACGCAGTATTTT.

Regarding this clonotype: A read error may account for a junction end that differs from germline. The chain couples TRBV12-3 or TRBV12-4 to TRBJ2-7; D gene uncertain. This CDR3 comprises 12 residues. The CDR3 protein is CDSRAHGFEQYF. In DNA, the CDR3 is TGTGACAGCAGAGCCCACGGTTTTGAGCAGTACTTT.

The chain is built from TRBV2 and TRBJ1-2, with 8 bases fitting TRBD1. Germline assignment: CDR1 SNHLY and CDR2 FYNNEI. The CDR3 spans 15 residues. V dropped 6 bases and J dropped 7; count of bases not matched to a gene: 13. CDR3 nucleotides: TGTGCCAGCAGCGGGACAGGTGGTCGAGGGGTTGGCTACACCTTC. Protein product: CASSGTGGRGVGYTF.

This clonotype was recorded many times. This chain connects TRBV5-4 to TRBJ2-5, with TRBD1 as a possible D gene (5 bases). Per germline, CDR1 SGHNT and CDR2 YYREEE (reference sequence). The CDR3 runs 13 residues. V was trimmed by 4 bases and J by 4 bases, leaving 11 bases between them. CDR3 amino acids: CASSLLQGETQYF. DNA of the CDR3: TGTGCCAGCAGCCTGCTCCAGGGAGAGACCCAGTACTTC.

V usage is TRBV12-3 or TRBV12-4 and J usage is TRBJ1-1; D not resolved. The length of the CDR3 is 11 residues. The CDR3 DNA reads TGTGCTCTCACGATGAACACTGAAGCTTTCTTT. Its protein is CALTMNTEAFF.

About this clonotype: Just one base apart from a much larger clone, this may be a read error. J is TRBJ1-2 and V is TRBV6-1, with no clear D. Germline V gene lookup returns CDR1 MNHNS and CDR2 SASEGT. This CDR3 is 13 amino acids long. CDR3 residues: CVSSENGIYGYTF. The DNA of the CDR3 is TGTGTCAGCAGTGAAAACGGGATCTATGGCTACACCTTC.

The table lists this clonotype with a few counts. The chain employs TRBV28 and TRBJ2-7; 7 nucleotides agree with TRBD2. The CDR3 totals 15 residues. V was clipped by 1 base and J by 1 base; unmatched bases: 4. The germline V gene has CDR1 MDHEN and CDR2 SYDVKM. This CDR3 reads CASSLSRLASYEQYF. CDR3 sequence (DNA): TGTGCCAGCAGTTTATCACGACTAGCTTCCTACGAGCAGTACTTC.